This T cell receptor beta chain comes out of a study of post-analysis software for immune sequencing data. General study findings and limits: Strong co-clustering by F measure linked samples that shared a preparation batch. With TRBV5-6, TRBV5-1 and TRBV20-1 included, a handful of TRBV segments were more frequent in patients than in controls. Significantly lower normalized Chao1 diversity was found in patients with multiple sclerosis relative to controls.

Carried by the TCR beta cDNA libraries were unique molecular identifiers. MiXCR was run by TCRdb on the PCR reads, yielding one entry per CDR3 protein. The data hold over 250,000 distinct CDR3 sequences, with about 40% observed a single time. At least ten counts were recorded for this clonotype. Its antigen is still unknown. Germline CDR1 and CDR2: MGHRA and YSYEKL. Trimming shortened V by 1 base and J by 1 base, and 13 bases separated the two germline ends. The CDR3 has 16 amino acids. This sequence was found in a girl between 10 and 17 years old with multiple sclerosis. Sequences were obtained from blood. The chain has TRBV4-1 and TRBJ2-5; D remains unclear. CDR3: CASSQVNLGFQETQYF. CDR3 nucleotide sequence: TGCGCCAGCAGCCAAGTTAATTTGGGCTTCCAAGAGACCCAGTACTTC.